The source of this TCR beta chain is a study of CD8 T cells in ankylosing spondylitis. General study findings and limits: Disease-linked clones reportedly concentrated significantly in matched ankylosing spondylitis synovial fluid. What appeared characteristic of ankylosing spondylitis blood was a TCR beta motif of eight highly homologous variants.

CDR1 is MNHNS, CDR2 SASEGT, per germline. V gave up 6 bases and J gave up 3 bases, with 8 bases separating them. CDR3 length: 12 residues. As regards this clonotype: Its cognate antigen is unknown.

Quantitative 5'-RACE was performed with molecular barcodes, and it yielded the TCR beta libraries. From the 5' RACE reads, TCRdb called clonotypes with MiXCR, one entry per CDR3 protein. The repertoire holds over 200,000 distinct CDR3 sequences, with 18% as singletons. The rearrangement links TRBV6-1 to TRBJ2-5, with a tentative D call TRBD2 (6 bases). The source material was blood, either unsorted or a sorted T cell fraction (not recorded which). The receptor was isolated from a male donor with ankylosing spondylitis. The CDR3 nucleotides are TGTGCCAGCAGCTGGGGGGAAGAGACCCAGTACTTC. Encoded protein: CASSWGEETQYF.